This entry lists 26 T cell receptor beta chains sequenced from one sample in a study of blood T cell repertoires in COVID-19. Profiled with immunoSEQ multiplex PCR; TCRdb holds only in-frame clones, not every one. The sample lists roughly 220,000 clones; 65% to 90% were seen once. The specimen sequenced was PBMCs or T cells enriched from blood (not recorded which). These receptors all stem from a woman aged 40 to 49 with acute COVID-19.

The genes are TRBV7-2 and TRBJ2-7; possible D gene TRBD2, 6 bases. Germline assignment: CDR1 SGHTA and CDR2 FQGNSA. The CDR3 consists of 15 residues. V gave up 4 bases and J gave up 4 bases, with 17 bases separating them. The CDR3 nucleotides are TGTGCCAGCAGCTCTGGTGGACGCGGGAATTACGAGCAGTACTTC. This gives the protein CASSSGGRGNYEQYF.

The chain joins TRBV5-1 to TRBJ2-7; 10 nucleotides line up with TRBD2. The CDR3 consists of 14 residues. V dropped 1 base and J dropped 5; count of bases not matched to a gene: 3. Per germline, CDR1 SGHRS and CDR2 YFSETQ. The CDR3 DNA sequence: TGCGCCAGCAGCTTGCGGCTAGCGGGAGACGAGCAGTACTTC. The encoded protein is CASSLRLAGDEQYF. Looking up the rest from reference TRBV5-1 and TRBJ2-7 gives the full variable domain: KAGVTQTPRYLIKTRGQQVTLSCSPISGHRSVSWYQQTPGQGLQFLFEYFSETQRNKGNFPGRFSGRQFSNSRSEMNVSTLELGDSALYLCASSLRLAGDEQYFGPGTRLTVT.

Only one count was recorded for this clone. The chain links TRBV2 to TRBJ2-3; 14 bases line up with TRBD2. V lost 6 bases to trimming and J lost 4 bases; unmatched junction nucleotides: 12. CDR3 length equals 18 residues. Germline V gives CDR1 SNHLY, CDR2 FYNNEI. In DNA form, the CDR3 reads TGTGCCAGCAGCCTCCGGGGGACTAGCGGGAGCGGCGCAGATACGCAGTATTTT. This codes for CASSLRGTSGSGADTQYF.

The genes are TRBV11-2 and TRBJ1-1, with D uncertain. The CDR3 is made up of 13 amino acids. Trimming removed 8 bases from V and 4 bases from J, with 14 bases in between. The germline V gene has CDR1 SGHAT and CDR2 FQNNGV. CDR3 residues: CASSPRPGTEAFF. CDR3 bases: TGTGCCAGCTCGCCCCGACCGGGCACTGAAGCTTTCTTT.

The chain couples TRBV7-9 to TRBJ2-7, with a possible D match to TRBD1 (6 bases). CDR1 is SEHNR and CDR2 is FQNEAQ in the germline V gene (reference sequence). V shed 0 bases and J shed 2 bases, with 11 bases lying between them. This CDR3 comprises 15 residues. CDR3 sequence: CASSLAVGATYEQYF. CDR3 bases: TGTGCCAGCAGCTTAGCGGTGGGGGCTACCTACGAGCAGTACTTC.

The V and J genes are TRBV28 and TRBJ2-5, with D perhaps matching TRBD1 (5 bases). The germline V and J ends were trimmed by 4 bases and 1 base, with 13 bases remaining between them. The CDR3 totals 15 residues. The germline V gene encodes CDR1 MDHEN and CDR2 SYDVKM. The CDR3 DNA sequence: TGTGCCAGCAGTTGGGTGAAGGACATCCAAGAGACCCAGTACTTC. This encodes CASSWVKDIQETQYF.

Comments on this clone: The same CDR3 is also encoded by other DNA sequences in this sample. The rearrangement links TRBV5-1 to TRBJ1-5; D is undetermined. The CDR3 extends over 15 amino acids. CDR1 and CDR2 (germline): SGHRS, YFSETQ. V shed 0 bases and J shed 2 bases, with 9 bases lying between them. Here the CDR3 reads CASSLVPGGNQPQHF. CDR3 nucleotides: TGCGCCAGCAGCTTGGTTCCGGGAGGCAATCAGCCCCAGCATTTT. The variable domain in full, with the rest retrieved from reference TRBV5-1 and TRBJ1-5, is KAGVTQTPRYLIKTRGQQVTLSCSPISGHRSVSWYQQTPGQGLQFLFEYFSETQRNKGNFPGRFSGRQFSNSRSEMNVSTLELGDSALYLCASSLVPGGNQPQHFGDGTRLSIL.

This sequence joins TRBV5-4 and TRBJ2-6; D not certain. In germline, CDR1 is SGHNT, CDR2 YYREEE (reference sequence). The V end was cut by 7 bases, the J end by 3 bases, with 8 bases between. The CDR3 length is 13 residues. CDR3 protein: CASGNGGANVLTF. The CDR3 coding sequence is TGTGCCAGCGGCAATGGTGGGGCCAACGTCCTGACTTTC.

CDR3 nucleotide sequence: TGTGCCAGCAGCTTTAACGGGCGCCAGGGGCCCCAGCATTTT. Its protein product is CASSFNGRQGPQHF. The chain uses TRBV27 and TRBJ1-5, with D perhaps matching TRBD1 (5 bases). Trimming took 6 bases from V and 9 from J, leaving 18 bases between them. The CDR3 consists of 14 residues. Per germline, CDR1 MNHEY and CDR2 SMNVEV (reference sequence).

The chain employs TRBV21-1 and TRBJ1-2. TRBV21-1 counts as a pseudogene. The CDR3 covers 17 residues. CDR3 region: CASSPSPISGRSYGYTF. The CDR3 nucleotides read TGTGCCAGCAGCCCATCACCAATAAGCGGGCGCAGCTATGGCTACACCTTC.

The rearrangement links TRBV28 to TRBJ1-2; possibly TRBD1 for D (5 bases). The CDR3 is 12 residues long. V shed 3 bases and J shed 9 bases, with 11 bases lying between them. In germline, CDR1 is MDHEN, CDR2 SYDVKM. CDR3 residues: CASSLSGKRYTF. In DNA, the CDR3 is TGTGCCAGCAGTTTGTCAGGGAAACGCTACACCTTC.

V usage is TRBV2 and J usage is TRBJ1-1; D is unclear. The V and J ends lost 3 bases and 5 bases respectively, with 10 bases between them. Germline CDR1 is SNHLY and CDR2 is FYNNEI. This CDR3 region has 13 residues. For the CDR3, the DNA is TGTGCCAGCAGTGAGTTGGGAGGGACTGAAGCTTTCTTT. Protein sequence: CASSELGGTEAFF. Full variable domain (rest looked up from reference TRBV2 and TRBJ1-1): EPEVTQTPSHQVTQMGQEVILRCVPISNHLYFYWYRQILGQKVEFLVSFYNNEISEKSEIFDDQFSVERPDGSNFTLKIRSTKLEDSAMYFCASSELGGTEAFFGQGTRLTVV.

The chain joins TRBV9 to TRBJ1-6, with 11 bases lining up with TRBD1. Germline trimming cut 3 bases from V and 9 bases from J; bases unmatched to any gene: 5. This CDR3 contains 15 residues. The germline V gene has CDR1 SGDLS and CDR2 YYNGEE. The CDR3 region is CASSGTGGYGSPLHF. The CDR3, as DNA: TGTGCCAGCAGCGGGACAGGGGGCTACGGTTCACCCCTCCACTTT.

The sample holds a few counts of this clone. V gene TRBV5-1 combines with J gene TRBJ2-3; D not resolved. The CDR3 has 14 amino acids. CDR1 SGHRS and CDR2 YFSETQ come from the germline V gene. V gave up 0 bases and J gave up 2 bases, with 7 bases separating them. CDR3 in amino acids: CASSLGLFTDTQYF. CDR3 DNA: TGCGCCAGCAGCTTGGGACTTTTCACAGATACGCAGTATTTT.

V usage is TRBV2 and J usage is TRBJ1-2, with 9 bases lining up with TRBD1. The CDR3 consists of 15 residues. The ends lost 6 bases at V and 7 bases at J; junction bases unmatched: 12. Germline loops: CDR1 SNHLY, CDR2 FYNNEI. The CDR3 is CASRKGQGRDSGYTF. The CDR3 nucleotides are TGTGCCAGCAGGAAGGGACAGGGTCGGGATAGTGGCTACACCTTC.

CDR3: CASSLSSGRALEQFF. The CDR3 DNA is TGTGCCAGCAGTTTATCTAGCGGGAGGGCCTTGGAGCAGTTCTTC. The rearrangement joins TRBV27 to TRBJ2-1; 11 positions match TRBD2. The CDR3 length is 15 residues. Germline loops: CDR1 MNHEY, CDR2 SMNVEV (reference sequence). Trimming took 0 bases from V and 10 from J; bases not matched to a gene: 5.

This sequence joins TRBV2 and TRBJ2-7; D is unresolved. The CDR3 contains 13 residues. Germline-derived CDR1 and CDR2 are SNHLY and FYNNEI. Deletions cut 2 bases from V and 1 base from J, with 6 bases between. The CDR3 loop is CASSEYISYEQYF. CDR3 nucleotides: TGTGCCAGCAGTGAATACATTTCCTACGAGCAGTACTTC.

V gene TRBV28 combines with J gene TRBJ2-5; 9 bases fit TRBD1. The CDR3 is made up of 15 amino acids. V lost 4 bases, J lost 2 bases, and 5 bases stayed unmatched. Germline values: CDR1 MDHEN, CDR2 SYDVKM. CDR3: CASSYAGQGQETQYF. CDR3 in DNA: TGTGCCAGCAGTTACGCGGGACAGGGTCAAGAGACCCAGTACTTC.

This chain links TRBV24-1 with TRBJ1-2; D may be TRBD1 (5 bases). The germline V and J ends were trimmed by 10 bases and 5 bases, with 13 bases remaining between them. CDR3 length: 12 residues. Per the germline V gene, CDR1 is KGHDR and CDR2 is SFDVKD. DNA for the CDR3: TGTGCCACTGAAGGGGAAGATTATGGCTACACCTTC. It is translated as CATEGEDYGYTF.

This clone was seen a handful of times. Other DNA sequences in this specimen translate into the identical CDR3. The V gene is TRBV5-4, the J gene TRBJ2-5, with 7 bases identical to TRBD1. The CDR3 extends over 14 amino acids. The ends lost 4 bases at V and 1 base at J; junction bases unmatched: 4. Looked up from germline, CDR1 is SGHNT and CDR2 is YYREEE (reference sequence). CDR3 DNA sequence: TGTGCCAGCAGCCGACAGGGTGGCCAAGAGACCCAGTACTTC. Its translation is CASSRQGGQETQYF.

J is TRBJ2-7 and V is TRBV5-1; a weak D match, TRBD1 (5 bases). Trimming left V 4 bases short and J 0 bases short, with 17 bases between. The CDR3 contains 16 residues. Germline lookup yields CDR1 SGHRS and CDR2 YFSETQ. CDR3 sequence (DNA): TGCGCCAGCAGCCCCGGATCCAGGGAAACCTCCTACGAGCAGTACTTC. Encoded protein: CASSPGSRETSYEQYF.

The chain is built from TRBV5-1 and TRBJ2-2; 8 nucleotides agree with TRBD1. CDR1 is SGHRS and CDR2 is YFSETQ in the germline V gene. V shed 1 base, J shed 6 bases, and the junction held 5 bases outside the gene matches. This CDR3 contains 15 residues. The CDR3 is CASSLSGGEAGELFF. CDR3 sequence (DNA): TGCGCCAGCAGCTTGTCAGGGGGCGAGGCCGGGGAGCTGTTTTTT.

The rearrangement links TRBV27 to TRBJ2-5, with D maybe TRBD2 (6 bases). Trimming took 1 base from V and 4 from J, leaving 10 bases between them. Per germline, CDR1 MNHEY and CDR2 SMNVEV (reference sequence). The CDR3 is 14 amino acids. CDR3 DNA: TGTGCCAGCAGTTTATGGGGGGTGGGAGAGACCCAGTACTTC. Its translation is CASSLWGVGETQYF.

The chain joins TRBV2 to TRBJ2-1; the match to TRBD2 covers 7 bases. This CDR3 region has 13 residues. The germline gives CDR1 SNHLY, CDR2 FYNNEI. V dropped 7 bases and J dropped 3; count of bases not matched to a gene: 3. This CDR3 reads CASNRGDYNEQFF. In DNA, the CDR3 is TGTGCCAGCAATCGGGGGGACTACAATGAGCAGTTCTTC.

The chain has TRBV4-1 and TRBJ2-7, with a weak D call TRBD2 (5 bases). The ends were cut back, 5 bases at V and 6 bases at J, with 14 bases in the middle. CDR1 is MGHRA and CDR2 is YSYEKL in the germline V gene. This CDR3 region has 13 residues. CDR3 region: CASSAGLSGEQYF. The CDR3 DNA follows: TGCGCCAGCAGCGCCGGACTGTCGGGCGAGCAGTACTTC.

Here the CDR3 reads CASSLVDGVSGNTIYF. For the CDR3, the DNA is TGTGCCAGCAGCTTAGTGGACGGGGTCTCTGGAAACACCATATATTTT. This sequence joins TRBV7-9 and TRBJ1-3; D is uncertain. This CDR3 is 16 amino acids long. CDR1 is SEHNR and CDR2 is FQNEAQ in the germline V gene (reference sequence). Trimming cost V 1 base and J 0 bases, with 10 bases left between them.